This TCR beta chain was recovered during a study of beta chain features in type 1 diabetes. Study results and caveats: Within the patient group, naive, central memory and Treg TCRB repertoires appeared more similar to each other than within healthy donors. Type 1 diabetes patients showed a moderate but significant shortening of TCRB CDR3s in all four CD4+ subsets.

The isolated RNA, all of it, was reverse transcribed, so expressed TCRB transcripts were what got sequenced. Data came from immunoSEQ multiplex PCR; TCRdb stores just in-frame clones and leaves some out. The table records around 15,000 clones, about 70% of them present only once. V gave up 1 base and J gave up 5 bases, with 13 bases separating them. Per germline, CDR1 SGHRS and CDR2 YFSETQ. The CDR3 contains 15 residues. This clone was observed a handful of times. Its antigen is unknown. The sequence was obtained from a man aged 25 to 45 with type 1 diabetes. What was sequenced was Tregs from blood. The chain recombines TRBV5-1 with TRBJ2-1, with D tentatively TRBD2 (6 bases). DNA of the CDR3: TGCGCCAGCAGCTTGCGGGAGCCCCGGGACAATGAGCAGTTCTTC. This codes for CASSLREPRDNEQFF.